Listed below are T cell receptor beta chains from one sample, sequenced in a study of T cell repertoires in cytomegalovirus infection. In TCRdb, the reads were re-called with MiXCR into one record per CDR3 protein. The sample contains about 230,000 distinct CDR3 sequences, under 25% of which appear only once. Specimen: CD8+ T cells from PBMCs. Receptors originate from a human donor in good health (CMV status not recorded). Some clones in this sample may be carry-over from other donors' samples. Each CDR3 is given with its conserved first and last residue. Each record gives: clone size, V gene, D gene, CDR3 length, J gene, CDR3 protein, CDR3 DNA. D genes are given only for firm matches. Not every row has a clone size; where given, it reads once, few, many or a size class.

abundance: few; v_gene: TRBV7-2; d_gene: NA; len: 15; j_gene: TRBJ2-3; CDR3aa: CASSLWRRSTDTQYF; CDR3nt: TGTGCCAGCAGCTTATGGCGCCGCAGCACAGATACGCAGTATTTT
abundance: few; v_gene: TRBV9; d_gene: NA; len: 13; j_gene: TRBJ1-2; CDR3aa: CASSVGLHSDYTF; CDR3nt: TGTGCCAGCAGCGTAGGACTTCATTCGGACTACACCTTC
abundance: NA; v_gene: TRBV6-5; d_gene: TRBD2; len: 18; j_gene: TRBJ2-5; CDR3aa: CASSFSGTSGGRQWAQYF; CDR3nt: TGTGCCAGCAGTTTTTCCGGGACTAGCGGGGGCCGCCAGTGGGCCCAGTACTTC
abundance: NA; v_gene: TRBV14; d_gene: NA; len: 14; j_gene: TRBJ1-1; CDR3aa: CASSQAPLNTEAFF; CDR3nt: TGTGCCAGCAGCCAAGCCCCGTTGAACACTGAAGCTTTCTTT
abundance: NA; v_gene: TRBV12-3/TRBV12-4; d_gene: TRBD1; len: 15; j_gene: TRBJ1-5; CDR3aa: CASSLVQGAQQPQHF; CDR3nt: TGTGCCAGCAGTTTGGTACAGGGGGCTCAACAGCCCCAGCATTTT
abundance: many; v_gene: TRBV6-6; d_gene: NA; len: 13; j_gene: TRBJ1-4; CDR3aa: CASTPFYGEKLFF; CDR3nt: TGTGCCAGCACCCCATTCTACGGTGAAAAACTGTTTTTT
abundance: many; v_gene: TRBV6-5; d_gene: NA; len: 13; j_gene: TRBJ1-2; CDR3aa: CASSYMGVSGYTF; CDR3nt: TGTGCCAGCAGTTATATGGGGGTTAGTGGCTACACCTTC
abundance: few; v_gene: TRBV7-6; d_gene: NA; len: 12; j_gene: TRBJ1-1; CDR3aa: CASRRPNTEAFF; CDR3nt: TGTGCCAGCAGACGCCCGAACACTGAAGCTTTCTTT
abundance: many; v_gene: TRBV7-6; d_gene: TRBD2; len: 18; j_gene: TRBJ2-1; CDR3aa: CASSFRIAGYSSYNEQFF; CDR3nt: TGTGCCAGCAGCTTCCGGATAGCGGGCTACAGCTCCTACAATGAGCAGTTCTTC
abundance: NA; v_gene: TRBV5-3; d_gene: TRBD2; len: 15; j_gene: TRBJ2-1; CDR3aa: CASSLVALAGNEQFF; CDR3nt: TGTGCCAGCAGCTTGGTTGCGCTAGCGGGAAATGAGCAGTTCTTC
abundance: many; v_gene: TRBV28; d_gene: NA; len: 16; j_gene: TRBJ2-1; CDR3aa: CASSLSWGFKSHEQFF; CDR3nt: TGTGCCAGCAGTTTAAGTTGGGGCTTCAAGTCCCATGAGCAGTTCTTC
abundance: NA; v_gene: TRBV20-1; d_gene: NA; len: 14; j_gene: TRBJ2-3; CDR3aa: CSANEGYRTDTQYF; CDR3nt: TGCAGTGCTAATGAGGGCTACCGCACAGATACGCAGTATTTT
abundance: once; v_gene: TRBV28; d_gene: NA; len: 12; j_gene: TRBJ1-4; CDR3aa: CASSPFNEKLFF; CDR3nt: TGTGCCAGCAGTCCGTTTAATGAAAAACTGTTTTTT
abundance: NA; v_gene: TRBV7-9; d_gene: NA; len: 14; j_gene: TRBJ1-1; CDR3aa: CASSFTISDTEAFF; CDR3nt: TGTGCCAGCAGCTTTACAATAAGCGACACTGAAGCTTTCTTT
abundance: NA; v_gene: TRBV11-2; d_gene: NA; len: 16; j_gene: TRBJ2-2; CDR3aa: CASSSLLGSGTGELFF; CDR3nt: TGTGCCAGCAGCTCCTTGTTAGGGTCGGGCACCGGGGAGCTGTTTTTT
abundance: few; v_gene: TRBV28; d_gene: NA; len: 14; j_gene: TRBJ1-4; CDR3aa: CASSFLTDAEKLFF; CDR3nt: TGTGCCAGCAGTTTTCTGACAGATGCAGAAAAACTGTTTTTT
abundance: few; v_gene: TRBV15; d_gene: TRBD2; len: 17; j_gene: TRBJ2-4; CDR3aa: CATSRDTSGGIKNIQYF; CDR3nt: TGTGCCACCAGCAGAGATACTAGCGGGGGGATAAAAAACATTCAGTACTTC
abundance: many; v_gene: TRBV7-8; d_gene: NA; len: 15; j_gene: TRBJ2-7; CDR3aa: CASSLEPTGSYEQYF; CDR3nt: TGTGCCAGCAGCTTAGAACCCACAGGCTCCTACGAGCAGTACTTC
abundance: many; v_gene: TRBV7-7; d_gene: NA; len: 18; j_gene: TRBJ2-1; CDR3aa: CASSPGSRLAGAYNEQFF; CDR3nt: TGTGCCAGCAGCCCGGGATCTCGACTAGCAGGGGCCTACAATGAGCAGTTCTTC
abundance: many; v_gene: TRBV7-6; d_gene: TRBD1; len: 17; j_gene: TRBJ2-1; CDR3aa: CASSLEPGQGSYNEQFF; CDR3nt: TGTGCCAGCAGCTTAGAACCGGGACAGGGTTCCTACAATGAGCAGTTCTTC
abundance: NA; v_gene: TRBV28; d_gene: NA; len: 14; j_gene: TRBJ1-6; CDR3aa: CASNPGGWSSPLHF; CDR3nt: TGTGCCAGCAATCCGGGTGGATGGAGTTCACCCCTCCACTTT
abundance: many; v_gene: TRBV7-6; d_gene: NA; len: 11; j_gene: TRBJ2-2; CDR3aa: CASKGNGELFF; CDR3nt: TGTGCCAGCAAGGGGAACGGGGAGCTGTTTTTT
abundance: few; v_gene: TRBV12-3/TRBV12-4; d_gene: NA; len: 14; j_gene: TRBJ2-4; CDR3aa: CASSDPTGKNIQYF; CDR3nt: TGTGCCAGCAGTGACCCGACAGGAAAAAACATTCAGTACTTC
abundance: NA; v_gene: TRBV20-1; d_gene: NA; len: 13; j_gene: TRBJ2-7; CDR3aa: CSARHINSYEQYF; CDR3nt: TGCAGTGCTAGACACATCAACTCCTACGAGCAGTACTTC
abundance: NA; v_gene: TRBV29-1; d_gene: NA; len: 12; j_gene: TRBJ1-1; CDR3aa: CSVSEGSFVAFF; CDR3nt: TGCAGCGTTTCGGAAGGGAGTTTTGTAGCTTTCTTT
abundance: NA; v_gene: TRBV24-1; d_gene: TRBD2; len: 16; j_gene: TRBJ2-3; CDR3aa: CATSHGLAGDTDTQYF; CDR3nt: TGTGCCACCAGTCACGGACTAGCGGGGGACACAGATACGCAGTATTTT
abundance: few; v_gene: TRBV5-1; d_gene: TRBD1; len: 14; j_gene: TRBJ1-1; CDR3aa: CASSSFDRGTEAFF; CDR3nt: TGCGCCAGCAGCTCCTTCGACAGGGGGACTGAAGCTTTCTTT
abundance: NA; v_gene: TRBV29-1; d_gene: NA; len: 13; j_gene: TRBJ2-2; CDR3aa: CSVEDMRTGELFF; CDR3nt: TGCAGCGTTGAAGATATGCGCACCGGGGAGCTGTTTTTT
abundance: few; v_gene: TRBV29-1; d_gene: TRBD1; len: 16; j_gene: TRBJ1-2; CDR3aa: CSVELGGDRANYGYTF; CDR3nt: TGCAGCGTTGAACTGGGAGGGGACAGAGCTAACTATGGCTACACCTTC
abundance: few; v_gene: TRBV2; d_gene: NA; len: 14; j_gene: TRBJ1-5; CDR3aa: CASSEGTGNQPQHF; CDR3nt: TGTGCCAGCAGTGAGGGGACGGGCAATCAGCCCCAGCATTTT
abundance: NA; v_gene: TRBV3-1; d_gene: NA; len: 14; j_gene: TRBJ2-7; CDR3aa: CASSQGDLTYEQYF; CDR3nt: TGTGCCAGCAGCCAAGGGGACCTCACCTACGAGCAGTACTTC
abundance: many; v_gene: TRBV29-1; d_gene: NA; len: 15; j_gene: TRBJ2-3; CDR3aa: CSVALFQSSTDTQYF; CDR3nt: TGCAGCGTTGCTCTTTTCCAGTCTAGCACAGATACGCAGTATTTT
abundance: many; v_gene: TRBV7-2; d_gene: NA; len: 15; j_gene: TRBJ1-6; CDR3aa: CASSLYQGSGSPLHF; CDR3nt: TGTGCCAGCAGCTTATATCAGGGGTCGGGATCACCCCTCCACTTT
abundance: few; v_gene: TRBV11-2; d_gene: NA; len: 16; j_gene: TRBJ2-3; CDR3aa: CASSYDLALGTDTQYF; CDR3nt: TGTGCCAGCAGCTACGATCTAGCGCTAGGCACAGATACGCAGTATTTT
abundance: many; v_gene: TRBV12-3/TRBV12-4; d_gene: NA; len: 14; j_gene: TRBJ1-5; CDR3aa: CASSLVHSNQPQHF; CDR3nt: TGTGCCAGCAGTTTAGTTCATAGCAATCAGCCCCAGCATTTT
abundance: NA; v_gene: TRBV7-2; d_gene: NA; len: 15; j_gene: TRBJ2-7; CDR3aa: CASSLEYGLAYEQYF; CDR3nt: TGTGCCAGCAGCTTAGAGTACGGTTTAGCCTACGAGCAGTACTTC
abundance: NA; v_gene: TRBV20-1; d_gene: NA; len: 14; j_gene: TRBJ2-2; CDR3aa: CSARLVSHTGELFF; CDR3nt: TGCAGTGCTAGACTAGTCAGTCACACCGGGGAGCTGTTTTTT
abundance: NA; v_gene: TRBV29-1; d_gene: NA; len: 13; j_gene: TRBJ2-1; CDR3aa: CSVEAGTPNEQFF; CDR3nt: TGCAGCGTTGAAGCCGGGACCCCGAATGAGCAGTTCTTC
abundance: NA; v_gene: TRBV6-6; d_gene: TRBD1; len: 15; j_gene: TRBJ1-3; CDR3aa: CASSPQGARGNTIYF; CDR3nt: TGTGCCAGCAGTCCTCAGGGGGCCCGTGGAAACACCATATATTTT
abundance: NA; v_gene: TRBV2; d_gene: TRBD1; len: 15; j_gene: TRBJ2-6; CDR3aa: CASRDRVVGANVLTF; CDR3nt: TGTGCCAGCCGGGACAGGGTAGTCGGGGCCAACGTCCTGACTTTC
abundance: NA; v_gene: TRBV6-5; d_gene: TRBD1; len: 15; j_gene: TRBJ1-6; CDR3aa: CASSSEGALNSPLHF; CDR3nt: TGTGCCAGCAGTTCAGAGGGGGCCCTTAATTCACCCCTCCACTTT